The next 19 T cell receptor beta chains were all read from a single sample in a study of blood T cells in healthy people across ages. Primers used in a second PCR of roughly 7 to 12 cycles were a sample-barcoded 5' primer and a J-beta primer mix. TCRdb processed the 5' RACE reads anew with MiXCR; each CDR3 protein has one entry. Here the sample spans 700,000 or so distinct CDR3 sequences, about 24% being singletons. The sample was blood. The source is a man between 65 and 85 years old in good health.

This clonotype turned up a few times. The rearrangement uses TRBV5-1 and TRBJ1-1; D remains ambiguous. Per germline, CDR1 SGHRS and CDR2 YFSETQ. V was shortened by 4 bases and J by 1 base, with 14 bases between the two germline ends. This CDR3 has 15 amino acids. CDR3 region: CASSGSWRGNTEAFF. As DNA, the CDR3 is TGCGCCAGCAGCGGTAGCTGGAGAGGGAACACTGAAGCTTTCTTT.

The J gene is TRBJ2-5, the V gene TRBV20-1, with D perhaps TRBD2 (5 bases). V shed 0 bases and J shed 4 bases, with 15 bases lying between them. The CDR3 covers 15 residues. Germline CDR1 and CDR2: DFQATT and SNEGSKA (reference sequence). CDR3 bases: TGCAGTGCTAGAGAAACCCTAGCTTTGTCAGAGACCCAGTACTTC. Protein: CSARETLALSETQYF.

Worth noting for this clonotype: One junction end does not reproduce the germline sequence, and a read error may be involved. V is TRBV20-1 and J is TRBJ2-7; a weak D match, TRBD2 (5 bases). The CDR3 is 16 amino acids. Germline loops: CDR1 DFQATT, CDR2 SNEGSKA (reference sequence). This chain's CDR3 is CSTRALISKATYEQYF. The CDR3 nucleotides read TGCAGTACTAGAGCCCTAATCTCCAAGGCTACCTACGAGCAGTACTTC.

CDR3 residues: CASSLDQAGIADTQYF. CDR3 nucleotide sequence: TGCGCCAGCAGCTTGGATCAGGCCGGTATAGCAGATACGCAGTATTTT. The rearrangement uses TRBV5-1 and TRBJ2-3; D gene ambiguous. V was cut by 0 bases and J by 4 bases, with 15 bases left in between. This CDR3 region has 16 residues. From germline, CDR1 is SGHRS and CDR2 YFSETQ.

This clonotype was detected a few times. This chain joins TRBV5-1 and TRBJ1-1; 8 nucleotides match TRBD1. With V trimmed by 0 bases and J by 5 bases, 9 bases remained unmatched. This CDR3 region has 16 residues. Germline CDR1 is SGHRS and CDR2 is YFSETQ. The CDR3 coding sequence is TGCGCCAGCAGCTTGGGGCAGGGGGCGAGGGAAACTGAAGCTTTCTTT. Its protein product is CASSLGQGARETEAFF.

This chain joins TRBV9 and TRBJ2-3; the D gene is possibly TRBD2 (6 bases). The germline gives CDR1 SGDLS, CDR2 YYNGEE. The V end was cut by 1 base, the J end by 2 bases, with 20 bases between. The CDR3 loop spans 18 amino acids. CDR3 sequence: CASSVRPGAGSYTDTQYF. CDR3 in DNA: TGTGCCAGCAGCGTACGGCCTGGGGCGGGGTCCTACACAGATACGCAGTATTTT. Combining the CDR3 with reference TRBV9 and TRBJ2-3 gives the whole variable domain DSGVTQTPKHLITATGQRVTLRCSPRSGDLSVYWYQQSLDQGLQFLIQYYNGEERAKGNILERFSAQQFPDLHSELNLSSLELGDSALYFCASSVRPGAGSYTDTQYFGPGTRLTVL.

This clonotype was seen more than once but under ten times. The chain links TRBV20-1 to TRBJ1-1; tentative D call: TRBD1 (5 bases). Trimming pared 2 bases from V and 6 bases from J, leaving 16 bases between. The CDR3 has 14 residues. Germline CDR1 is DFQATT and CDR2 is SNEGSKA (reference sequence). The DNA for the CDR3 is TGCAGTGCTAGAAGGCAGGGCCTAGGTTCTGAAGCTTTCTTT. Translated, it gives CSARRQGLGSEAFF.

The V and J genes are TRBV7-8 and TRBJ2-1; 7 bases map to TRBD2. V shed 7 bases and J 4 bases; nucleotides not matched to a gene: 7. This CDR3 is 14 amino acids long. Germline-derived CDR1 and CDR2 are SGHVS and FQNEAQ. The CDR3 reads CASNYGGTYNEQFF. CDR3 DNA sequence: TGTGCCAGCAACTACGGGGGGACTTACAATGAGCAGTTCTTC.

This clonotype has only a few counts. The chain uses TRBV6-6 and TRBJ2-1; D tentatively reads TRBD1 or TRBD2 (5 bases each). Trimming took off 6 bases at V and 7 bases at J, with 16 bases between the two ends. The CDR3 contains 14 residues. Per germline, CDR1 MNHNY and CDR2 SVGAGI (reference sequence). The chain's CDR3 is CASSPGTLENEQFF. The CDR3 DNA reads TGTGCCAGCAGCCCCGGGACCCTTGAGAATGAGCAGTTCTTC.

This clonotype was detected a few times. The chain employs TRBV13 and TRBJ2-7, with 9 bases fitting TRBD2. The CDR3 covers 17 residues. CDR1 is PRHDT, CDR2 FYEKMQ, per germline (reference sequence). Unmatched junction bases numbered 7, after V lost 0 bases and J lost 1 base. Written as DNA, the CDR3 is TGTGCCAGCAGCTTAGGCCCTAGCGGGAAGCCTTCCTACGAGCAGTACGTC. Protein sequence: CASSLGPSGKPSYEQYV.

This clonotype showed up just a few times. The chain carries TRBV4-1 and TRBJ2-5, with TRBD2 identical over 9 bases. J was trimmed by 5 bases and V by 1 base; bases with no gene match: 8. Germline CDR1 MGHRA, CDR2 YSYEKL. This CDR3 has 16 amino acids. The CDR3 sequence: CASSQGLGTSYETQYF. CDR3 sequence (DNA): TGCGCCAGCAGCCAAGGTTTAGGGACTAGCTATGAGACCCAGTACTTC.

This clonotype was counted a few times. The chain combines TRBV7-9 with TRBJ2-7; D is possibly TRBD1 or TRBD2 (5 bases each). The germline V gene has CDR1 SEHNR and CDR2 FQNEAQ (reference sequence). CDR3 length: 14 residues. Trimming left V 2 bases short and J 6 bases short, with 14 bases between. CDR3 DNA: TGTGCCAGCAGCTTAATAGGGCCGAGGGGCGAGCAGTACTTC. As protein: CASSLIGPRGEQYF. Drawing the rest from reference TRBV7-9 and TRBJ2-7, the complete variable domain is DTGVSQNPRHKITKRGQNVTFRCDPISEHNRLYWYRQTLGQGPEFLTYFQNEAQLEKSRLLSDRFSAERPKGSFSTLEIQRTEQGDSAMYLCASSLIGPRGEQYFGPGTRLTVT.

V is TRBV20-1 and J is TRBJ1-5, with a possible D match to TRBD1 (6 bases). V gave up 2 bases and J gave up 3 bases, with 14 bases separating them. The CDR3 contains 15 residues. The germline V gene encodes CDR1 DFQATT and CDR2 SNEGSKA (reference sequence). CDR3 DNA sequence: TGCAGTGCTAGACGACGCACAGGGCCCAATCAGCCCCAGCATTTT. This encodes CSARRRTGPNQPQHF.

V gene TRBV12-3 or TRBV12-4 combines with J gene TRBJ2-7; TRBD1 might be the D (5 bases). The CDR3 is 14 residues long. V was pared by 8 bases and J by 3 bases, with 17 bases between. The CDR3 here is CASGWQGSFYEQYF. In nucleotides, the CDR3 is TGTGCCAGCGGCTGGCAGGGAAGCTTCTACGAGCAGTACTTC.

This clonotype showed up just a few times. The chain couples TRBV10-3 to TRBJ1-2, with 9 bases matching TRBD1. CDR1 and CDR2 (germline): ENHRY, SYGVKD. With 6 bases clipped from V and 8 bases from J, the junction kept 13 bases outside the gene matches. This CDR3 is built from 15 residues. CDR3 nucleotides: TGTGCCATCAGAGAAACAGGGGGCTACCGTAGCGGCTACACCTTC. This translates into CAIRETGGYRSGYTF.

The table lists this clonotype with a few counts. This chain links TRBV24-1 with TRBJ2-3, with D possibly called TRBD1 or TRBD2 (6 bases each). The CDR3 is 17 residues long. CDR1 is KGHDR and CDR2 is SFDVKD in the germline V gene. The V end was cut by 3 bases, the J end by 0 bases, with 15 bases between. The CDR3 is CATSDPRRGESTDTQYF. The CDR3 coding sequence is TGTGCCACCAGTGATCCGAGAAGGGGGGAGAGCACAGATACGCAGTATTTT.

Only a few counts were recorded for this clonotype. V is TRBV7-9 and J is TRBJ2-5; D is undetermined. CDR1 and CDR2 (germline): SEHNR, FQNEAQ (reference sequence). Deletions cut 5 bases from V and 2 bases from J, with 15 bases between. The CDR3 has 15 residues. CDR3 amino acids: CASSPWTSAQETQYF. CDR3 nucleotide sequence: TGTGCCAGCAGCCCCTGGACGTCAGCTCAAGAGACCCAGTACTTC.

This clonotype was recorded a few times. The gene calls are TRBV29-1 and TRBJ1-4, with unresolved D. From germline, CDR1 is SQVTM and CDR2 ANQGSEA. Trimming cost V 0 bases and J 1 base, with 12 bases left between them. The CDR3 length is 16 residues. The CDR3 bases are TGCAGCGTTGAAGATCGGAACAGTAAAACTAATGAAAAACTGTTTTTT. Protein sequence: CSVEDRNSKTNEKLFF.

This clonotype was recorded many times. V and J are TRBV6-7 and TRBJ2-1; D remains unclear. TRBV6-7 is designated an ORF whose function remains uncertain. The germline V and J ends were trimmed by 4 bases and 2 bases, with 12 bases remaining between them. The CDR3 loop spans 15 amino acids. The CDR3 DNA reads as TGTGCCAGCAGTTGGCGTCGGGTGCCCTACAATGAGCAGTTCTTC. This sequence encodes CASSWRRVPYNEQFF.